This T cell receptor beta chain was sequenced during a study of Graves' ophthalmopathy and Graves' hyperthyroidism. The wider study: Peripheral blood collection took place at initial diagnosis, before any treatment. Findings of the study overall: Blood shared most expanded thyroid clonotypes above 0.001 frequency. Distinction of ophthalmopathy from stable hyperthyroidism by a 13-signature model reached roughly 85% sensitivity and about 80% specificity.

The CDR3 totals 14 residues. Germline CDR1 and CDR2: MNHEY and SVGEGT. V was clipped by 7 bases and J by 1 base, with 11 bases between them. Amplifying from RNA transcripts, the study obtained TCR beta CDR3 regions. The library came from an HTBI-primed first-round RT-PCR and a second-round multiplex PCR. MiXCR, run by TCRdb on the multiplex PCR reads, gives a single entry per CDR3 protein. The sample yields 340,000 or so distinct CDR3 sequences, roughly 16% seen once. Donors with ophthalmopathy: moderate-to-severe activity, CAS ≥3, NOSPECS ≥4, duration under 3 months. This clonotype has at least ten counts. Its antigen remains unidentified.

The sequencing input was peripheral blood. The source is an adult man with Graves' ophthalmopathy. The rearrangement uses TRBV6-2 or TRBV6-3 and TRBJ1-5, with D possibly matching TRBD1 (5 bases). The CDR3 region is CASTEGLSNQPQHF. The CDR3 DNA follows: TGTGCCAGCACGGAGGGGTTGAGCAATCAGCCCCAGCATTTT.